The rows below give T cell receptor beta chains drawn from one sample of a study of blood T cell repertoires in COVID-19. TCRdb's table, derived via immunoSEQ multiplex PCR, lists solely in-frame clones and lacks some. The top ten clones hold just over 2.5% of a sample with roughly 250,000 clones, roughly 87% of them seen once. The specimen was PBMCs or T cells enriched from blood (not recorded which). The origin of the receptors is a woman aged 25 to 39 with acute COVID-19. The conserved cysteine and the conserved F or W are not part of the CDR3 here. The D gene is left open where the match is weak. Not all rows give a size; the values are once, few, many and, for expanded clones, a class.

j_call d_call v_call clone_size cdr3_aa
TRBJ1-6 TRBD1 TRBV5-1 - ASRRGQGLNSPLH
TRBJ1-1 - TRBV7-6 - ASSLDSFGGTLTEAF
TRBJ1-2 - TRBV4-1 - ASSQLRDIYGYT
TRBJ1-1 TRBD1 TRBV19 - ASSILDRVNTEAF
TRBJ1-1 - TRBV7-2 - ASSQNRVLNTEAF
TRBJ2-1 TRBD2 TRBV5-1 - ASSPTSGDNEQF
TRBJ1-2 TRBD1 TRBV6-5 - ASSAGTGNSDGYT
TRBJ2-1 TRBD2 TRBV27 - ASSRRGGAYNEQF
TRBJ2-1 - TRBV20-1 - SARPFDEQF
TRBJ2-3 - TRBV11-3 - ASSLGGLAADTQY
TRBJ1-2 - TRBV6-2/TRBV6-3 - ASSFTGSGGYT
TRBJ2-3 - TRBV10-3 - AISAGTSTDTQY
TRBJ1-5 - TRBV4-3 few ASSPEMGGWAPQH
TRBJ1-2 TRBD1 TRBV6-5 - ASSYRQGDGYT
TRBJ2-2 TRBD1 TRBV5-5 - ASSFLRPGQGKKDTGELF
TRBJ2-3 TRBD1 TRBV18 - ASSNPGQVTDTQY
TRBJ1-2 TRBD1 TRBV12-3/TRBV12-4 - ASTRTGIRGYT
TRBJ2-1 TRBD2 TRBV19 once ASSILLAGGNEQF
TRBJ1-3 TRBD1 TRBV11-2 - ASSLDGGTVSGNTIY
TRBJ2-7 TRBD1 TRBV5-6 - ASSFGQGVFTYEQY
TRBJ1-5 TRBD1 TRBV6-2/TRBV6-3 - ASSRTGDQPQH
TRBJ2-7 TRBD1 TRBV6-2/TRBV6-3 - ASSYTVLGQTYEQY
TRBJ1-2 TRBD1 TRBV29-1 - SAGDREDGYT
TRBJ1-3 TRBD1 TRBV5-1 - ASSFGTDGNTIY
TRBJ1-2 TRBD1 TRBV3-1/TRBV3-2 - ASSQGTGGYGYT
TRBJ1-1 TRBD1 TRBV10-3 - AISEQGGEAF
TRBJ2-5 - TRBV30 few AWSVGLAGQETQY
TRBJ2-1 - TRBV7-2 - ASSLAERVQF
TRBJ1-5 - TRBV19 - ASSPSQDQVQPQH
TRBJ1-3 TRBD1 TRBV4-1 - ASGHRGLSGNTIY
TRBJ2-1 TRBD2 TRBV19 - ASRASGVHNEQF
TRBJ2-3 - TRBV29-1 - SVRGSGTDTQY
TRBJ2-1 - TRBV3-1/TRBV3-2 - ASGQPPYNEQF
TRBJ2-5 - TRBV7-9 - ASQRGGRQETQY
TRBJ2-1 TRBD1 TRBV30 - AWDRDNEQF
TRBJ1-5 - TRBV11-2 - ASSFSFGGRNQPQH
TRBJ2-3 TRBD1 TRBV19 - ASRKTGARDTQY
TRBJ1-6 - TRBV6-5 - ATCRTVYNSPLH
TRBJ1-1 - TRBV6-2/TRBV6-3 - ASSGQGLEAF
TRBJ1-2 TRBD1 TRBV5-6 - ASSFDRASNYGYT
TRBJ1-1 - TRBV7-9 - ASSPTWGANTEAF
TRBJ2-1 TRBD1 TRBV27 - ASNQGASYNEQF
TRBJ2-6 - TRBV4-1 - ASSQQSAGANVLT
TRBJ2-7 TRBD1 TRBV5-6 - ASSLGQGFYEQY
TRBJ1-5 - TRBV5-5 few ASSLGQVVNQPQH
TRBJ1-2 - TRBV4-1 - ASRQAGTIYYGYT
TRBJ1-3 - TRBV7-9 - ASSSRLDGGSGNTIY
TRBJ1-1 TRBD1 TRBV2 - ASSDRGNSEAF
TRBJ1-5 - TRBV30 - AWSVHWTVFNEASNQPQH
TRBJ1-2 - TRBV7-9 - ASSLGGLGYT
TRBJ1-5 TRBD1 TRBV10-2 - ASGRGLGQPQH
TRBJ1-4 - TRBV18 - ASSPTKIGRGEKLF
TRBJ1-2 - TRBV6-1 - ASSERLRGADYGYT
TRBJ1-1 - TRBV3-1/TRBV3-2 - ASSQGVVQVETGWI